This T cell receptor (beta chain) is drawn from a study of T cells in Graves' hyperthyroidism and ophthalmopathy. RNA transcripts served as the template for amplifying TCR beta CDR3 regions. RT-PCR in the first round (using the HTBI primer set) targeted the TCR CDR3. From the multiplex PCR reads, TCRdb called clonotypes with MiXCR, one entry per CDR3 protein. The sample yields some 580,000 distinct CDR3 sequences, more than 15% seen once. This CDR3 comprises 13 residues. V was pared by 1 base and J by 9 bases, with 10 bases between. CDR1 is SGHTA, CDR2 FQGTGA, per germline. The sample holds many counts of this clonotype.

The sequencing input was blood. This TCR was sampled from a middle-aged woman with Graves' ophthalmopathy. V is TRBV7-3 and J is TRBJ2-1; no definite D call. This CDR3 reads CASSLSPLSEQFF. CDR3 sequence (DNA): TGTGCCAGCAGCTTAAGCCCTCTCTCTGAGCAGTTCTTC.